This T cell receptor beta chain was captured in a study of CD8 T cells in ankylosing spondylitis. Study-wide results and caveats: Made up of fewer than 10 highly homologous variants, a TCR beta motif appeared characteristic of ankylosing spondylitis blood. Several of the motif variants were reported before in synovial fluid and blood from reactive arthritis. Matched synovial fluid from ankylosing spondylitis patients was reported to be enriched for disease-linked clones. Within peripheral blood, clones linked to disease were CD8+ and relatively rare.

CDR1 is SGHRS, CDR2 YFSETQ, per germline. Losses at the gene ends were 4 bases for V and 6 bases for J; bases not matched to a gene: 10. The CDR3 is made up of 15 amino acids. Concerning this clonotype: Its antigen is as yet unknown.

Quantitative 5'-RACE with molecular barcodes produced the TCR beta libraries. One entry per CDR3 protein results from TCRdb running MiXCR on the 5' RACE reads. The sample lists fewer than 400,000 distinct CDR3 sequences, about 20% occurring once. The sequence came from a male donor with ankylosing spondylitis. This chain links TRBV5-1 with TRBJ1-1; 9 nucleotides match TRBD1. The sample was blood, either unsorted or a sorted T cell fraction (not recorded which). The CDR3 region is CASSLSQGAWAEAFF. The CDR3 nucleotides are TGCGCCAGCAGCCTTTCACAGGGGGCTTGGGCTGAAGCTTTCTTT. Full variable domain (missing parts from reference TRBV5-1 and TRBJ1-1): KAGVTQTPRYLIKTRGQQVTLSCSPISGHRSVSWYQQTPGQGLQFLFEYFSETQRNKGNFPGRFSGRQFSNSRSEMNVSTLELGDSALYLCASSLSQGAWAEAFFGQGTRLTVV.